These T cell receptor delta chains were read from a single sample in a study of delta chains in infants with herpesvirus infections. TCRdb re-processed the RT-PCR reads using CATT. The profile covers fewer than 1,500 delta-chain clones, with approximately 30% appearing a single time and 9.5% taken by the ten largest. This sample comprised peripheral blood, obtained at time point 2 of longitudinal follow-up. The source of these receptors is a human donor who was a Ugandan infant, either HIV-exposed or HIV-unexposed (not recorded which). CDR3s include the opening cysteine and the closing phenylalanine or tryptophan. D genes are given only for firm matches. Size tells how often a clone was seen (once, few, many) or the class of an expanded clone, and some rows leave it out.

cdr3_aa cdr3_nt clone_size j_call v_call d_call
CALGEWAFPLLDRDPTDKLIF TGTGCTCTTGGGGAATGGGCCTTCCCCTTACTCGATCGAGACCCCACCGATAAACTCATCTTT NA TRDJ1 TRDV1 NA
CACDTGTGGSDKLIF TGTGCCTGTGACACCGGTACTGGGGGGTCCGATAAACTCATCTTT NA TRDJ1 TRDV2 TRDD3
CALGEVPAFSSTGGYGPYKLIF TGTGCTCTTGGGGAAGTGCCCGCCTTCTCAAGTACTGGGGGATATGGCCCGTATAAACTCATCTTT few TRDJ1 TRDV1 TRDD3
CAFPLEVEDTTDKLIF TGTGCCTTTCCCCTGGAGGTGGAGGATACGACCGATAAACTCATCTTT NA TRDJ1 TRDV3 TRDD3
CALGELYTSYYWGYSDKLIF TGTGCTCTTGGGGAGCTTTACACTTCCTATTACTGGGGGTATAGCGATAAACTCATCTTT NA TRDJ1 TRDV1 NA
CAFNLLNWGIRGKLIF TGTGCCTTTAATCTCCTAAACTGGGGGATACGGGGTAAACTCATCTTT large TRDJ1 TRDV3 TRDD3
CACDTMRHLYTDKLIF TGTGCCTGTGACACGATGAGACATTTGTACACCGATAAACTCATCTTT few TRDJ1 TRDV2 NA
CALGDLFPGVPDWQYTDKLIF TGTGCTCTTGGGGACCTATTCCCAGGGGTACCGGACTGGCAATACACCGATAAACTCATCTTT few TRDJ1 TRDV1 NA
CALGEDPTWRGLLGEPYTDKLIF TGTGCTCTTGGGGAAGACCCAACCTGGCGGGGACTACTGGGGGAACCGTACACCGATAAACTCATCTTT NA TRDJ1 TRDV1 TRDD3
CALGERSSYWGIKGHTDKLIF TGTGCTCTTGGGGAAAGATCCTCGTACTGGGGGATAAAGGGCCACACCGATAAACTCATCTTT NA TRDJ1 TRDV1 TRDD3
CACDTIRELGATSWDTRQMFF TGTGCCTGTGACACGATTCGTGAACTGGGGGCTACATCCTGGGACACCCGACAGATGTTTTTC few TRDJ3 TRDV2 TRDD3
CACDTWGMTAQLFF TGTGCCTGTGACACCTGGGGGATGACAGCACAACTCTTCTTT few TRDJ2 TRDV2 TRDD3
CAQGLSAFLTTGGYSQRYLSDKLIF TGTGCCCAAGGCTTATCGGCCTTCCTAACAACTGGGGGATATTCCCAAAGGTACCTATCCGATAAACTCATCTTT NA TRDJ1 TRDV3 TRDD3
CALGENAFLSYWGIRNTDKLIF TGTGCTCTTGGGGAAAACGCCTTCCTATCGTACTGGGGGATACGAAACACCGATAAACTCATCTTT large TRDJ1 TRDV1 TRDD3